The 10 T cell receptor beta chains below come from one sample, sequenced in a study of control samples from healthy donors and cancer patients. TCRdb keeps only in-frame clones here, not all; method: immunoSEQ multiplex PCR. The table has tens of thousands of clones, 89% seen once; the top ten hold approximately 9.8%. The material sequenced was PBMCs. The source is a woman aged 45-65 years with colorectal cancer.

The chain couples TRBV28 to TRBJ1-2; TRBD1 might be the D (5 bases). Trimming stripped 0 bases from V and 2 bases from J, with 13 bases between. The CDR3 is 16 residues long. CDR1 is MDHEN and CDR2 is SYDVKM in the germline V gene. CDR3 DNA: TGTGCCAGCAGTTTATGGGGGACCAGGGCGAACTATGGCTACACCTTC. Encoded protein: CASSLWGTRANYGYTF.

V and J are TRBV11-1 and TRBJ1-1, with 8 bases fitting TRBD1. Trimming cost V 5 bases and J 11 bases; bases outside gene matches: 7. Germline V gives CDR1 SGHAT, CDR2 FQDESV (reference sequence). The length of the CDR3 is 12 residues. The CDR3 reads CASSPRTGNAFF. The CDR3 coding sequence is TGTGCCAGCAGCCCCCGGACAGGGAATGCTTTCTTT.

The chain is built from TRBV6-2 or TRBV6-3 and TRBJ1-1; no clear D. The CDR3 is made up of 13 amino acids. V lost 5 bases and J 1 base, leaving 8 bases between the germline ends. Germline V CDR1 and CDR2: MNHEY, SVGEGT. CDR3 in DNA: TGTGCCAGCAGTACCGAAGAGAACACTGAAGCTTTCTTT. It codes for CASSTEENTEAFF.

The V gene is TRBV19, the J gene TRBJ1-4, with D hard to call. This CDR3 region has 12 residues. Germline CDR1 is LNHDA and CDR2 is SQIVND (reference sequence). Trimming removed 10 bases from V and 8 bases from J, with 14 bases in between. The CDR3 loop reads CATLGHNEKLFF. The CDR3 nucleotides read TGTGCCACCTTAGGGCACAACGAAAAACTGTTTTTT.

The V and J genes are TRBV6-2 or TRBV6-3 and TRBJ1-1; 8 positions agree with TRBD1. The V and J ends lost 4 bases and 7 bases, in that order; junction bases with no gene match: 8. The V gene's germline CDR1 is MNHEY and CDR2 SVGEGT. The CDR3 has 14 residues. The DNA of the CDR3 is TGTGCCAGCAGTTCGGGACAGGTTGCCCTTGAAGCTTTCTTT. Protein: CASSSGQVALEAFF.

The DNA for the CDR3 is TGCGCCAGCCGGACAGGGCCCACCGGGGAGCTGTTTTTT. Translating it yields CASRTGPTGELFF. V and J are TRBV10-2 and TRBJ2-2; TRBD1 aligns across 8 bases. The J segment lost 4 bases and the V segment lost 8 bases, leaving 3 bases of the junction unmatched. This CDR3 is 13 amino acids long. The germline gives CDR1 WSHSY, CDR2 SAAADI.

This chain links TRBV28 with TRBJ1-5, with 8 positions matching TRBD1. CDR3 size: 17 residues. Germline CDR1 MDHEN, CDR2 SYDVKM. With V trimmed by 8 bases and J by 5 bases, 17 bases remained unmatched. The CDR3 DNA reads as TGTGCCAGCTTTGCGCCAGGGGGCACCACTACCTATCAGCCCCAGCATTTT. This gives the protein CASFAPGGTTTYQPQHF. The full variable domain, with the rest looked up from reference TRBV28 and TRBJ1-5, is DVKVTQSSRYLVKRTGEKVFLECVQDMDHENMFWYRQDPGLGLRLIYFSYDVKMKEKGDIPEGYSVSREKKERFSLILESASTNQTSMYLCASFAPGGTTTYQPQHFGDGTRLSIL.

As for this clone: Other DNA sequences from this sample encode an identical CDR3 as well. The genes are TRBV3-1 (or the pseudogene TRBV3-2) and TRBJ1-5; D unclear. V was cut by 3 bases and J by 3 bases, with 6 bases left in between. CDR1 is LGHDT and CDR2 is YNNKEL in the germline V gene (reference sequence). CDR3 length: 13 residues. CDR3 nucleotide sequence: TGTGCCAGCAGCCAGGGCTTCAATCAGCCCCAGCATTTT. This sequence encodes CASSQGFNQPQHF.

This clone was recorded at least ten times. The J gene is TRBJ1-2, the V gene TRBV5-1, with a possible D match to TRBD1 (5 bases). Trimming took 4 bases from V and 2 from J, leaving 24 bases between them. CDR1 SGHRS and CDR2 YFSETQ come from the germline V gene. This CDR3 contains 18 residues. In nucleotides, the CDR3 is TGCGCCAGCAGCCCAGAGGCGGACACATCGCTATTAAACTATGGCTACACCTTC. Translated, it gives CASSPEADTSLLNYGYTF.

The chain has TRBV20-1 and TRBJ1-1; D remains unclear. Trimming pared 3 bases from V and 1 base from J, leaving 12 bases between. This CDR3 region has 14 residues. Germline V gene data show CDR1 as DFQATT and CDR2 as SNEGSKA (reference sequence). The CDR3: CSASAGGPNTEAFF. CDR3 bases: TGCAGTGCTAGTGCGGGTGGCCCGAACACTGAAGCTTTCTTT.